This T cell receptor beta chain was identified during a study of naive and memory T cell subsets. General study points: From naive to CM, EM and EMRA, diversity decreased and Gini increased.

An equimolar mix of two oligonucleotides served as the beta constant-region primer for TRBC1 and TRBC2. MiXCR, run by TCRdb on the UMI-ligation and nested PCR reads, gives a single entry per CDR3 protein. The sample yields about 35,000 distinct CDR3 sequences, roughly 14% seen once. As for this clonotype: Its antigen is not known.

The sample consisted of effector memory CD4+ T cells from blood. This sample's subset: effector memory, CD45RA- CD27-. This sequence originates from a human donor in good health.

The CDR3 bases are TGTGCCAGCAGCCCCCGATCCGAGCAGTACTTC. Its protein product is CASSPRSEQYF. The genes are TRBV11-2 and TRBJ2-7; no clear D gene. There are 11 residues in the CDR3. Germline CDR1 reads SGHAT; CDR2 reads FQNNGV. Trimming removed 5 bases from V and 6 bases from J, with 8 bases in between.